What follows are 26 T cell receptor beta chains derived from one specimen sequenced in a study of blood T cells in healthy people across ages. The second PCR ran roughly 6 to 12 cycles with a sample-barcoded 5' primer and J-beta primers. MiXCR, run by TCRdb on the 5' RACE reads, gives a single entry per CDR3 protein. The data hold 1.5 million to 2 million distinct CDR3 sequences, with about 30% observed a single time. The sequenced sample consisted of blood. The receptors come from a woman in her 30s in good health.

The chain couples TRBV2 to TRBJ2-7; perhaps TRBD2 as D (5 bases). V was clipped by 6 bases and J by 1 base, with 16 bases between them. The length of the CDR3 is 15 residues. CDR1 is SNHLY, CDR2 FYNNEI, per germline. CDR3: CASSLGGDYSYEQYF. The CDR3 DNA reads TGTGCCAGCAGCTTAGGAGGCGATTATTCCTACGAGCAGTACTTC.

The table lists this clonotype with many counts. The chain is built from TRBV6-6 and TRBJ1-5; maybe TRBD1 (6 bases). Germline V gene sequence: CDR1 MNHNY, CDR2 SVGAGI (reference sequence). Trimming took off 5 bases at V and 6 bases at J, with 11 bases between the two ends. CDR3 length: 13 residues. CDR3 sequence reads: CASSPTGIQPQHF. Here the CDR3 DNA reads TGTGCCAGCAGTCCGACAGGAATTCAGCCCCAGCATTTT.

The CDR3 nucleotides are TGTGCCAGCAGGCCCTCCCTTCCGGGGGGGAATGAGCAGTTCTTC. This translates into CASRPSLPGGNEQFF. The chain recombines TRBV2 with TRBJ2-1; 8 bases map to TRBD2. Germline V gives CDR1 SNHLY, CDR2 FYNNEI. The CDR3 extends over 15 amino acids. J lost 7 bases, V lost 6 bases, and 11 bases had no gene match. Variable domain in full (rest from reference TRBV2 and TRBJ2-1): EPEVTQTPSHQVTQMGQEVILRCVPISNHLYFYWYRQILGQKVEFLVSFYNNEISEKSEIFDDQFSVERPDGSNFTLKIRSTKLEDSAMYFCASRPSLPGGNEQFFGPGTRLTVL.

The genes are TRBV28 and TRBJ1-1; D call uncertain. Germline CDR1 and CDR2: MDHEN and SYDVKM. This CDR3 contains 13 residues. Deletions cut 6 bases from V and 4 bases from J, with 12 bases between. The CDR3 DNA is TGTGCCAGCAGAATGTGGGGTCGCACTGAAGCTTTCTTT. It specifies CASRMWGRTEAFF.

A few counts support this clonotype. V usage is TRBV4-2 and J usage is TRBJ2-6; D might be TRBD2 (6 bases). This CDR3 contains 15 residues. Germline V gene data show CDR1 as LGHNA and CDR2 as YNFKEQ. V lost 3 bases and J 8 bases, leaving 14 bases between the germline ends. The CDR3 sequence is CASSQGGRRTNVLTF. In DNA form, the CDR3 reads TGTGCCAGCAGCCAGGGAGGCAGAAGGACCAACGTCCTGACTTTC.

This clonotype was observed a few times. The V and J genes are TRBV4-3 and TRBJ1-2; D perhaps matches TRBD1 (6 bases). Per the germline V gene, CDR1 is LGHNA and CDR2 is YSLEER. There are 16 residues in the CDR3. V gave up 1 base and J gave up 7 bases, with 19 bases separating them. The chain's CDR3 is CASSQGSNMGQLGYTF. Written as DNA, the CDR3 is TGCGCCAGCAGCCAAGGATCAAATATGGGACAACTTGGCTACACCTTC.

V and J are TRBV7-2 and TRBJ1-1; TRBD1 aligns across 7 bases. Germline CDR1 SGHTA, CDR2 FQGNSA. V shed 6 bases and J 10 bases; nucleotides not matched to a gene: 11. This CDR3 comprises 13 residues. As DNA, the CDR3 is TGTGCCAGCAGGAGTAGACAGGGATTTGTAGCTTTCTTT. This codes for CASRSRQGFVAFF.

The chain is built from TRBV5-1 and TRBJ1-2; 11 bases match TRBD1. Germline loops: CDR1 SGHRS, CDR2 YFSETQ. V lost 4 bases, J lost 5 bases, and 10 bases stayed unmatched. The CDR3 is made up of 16 amino acids. For the CDR3, the DNA is TGCGCCAGCAGCAAAGGGACAGGGGGAAGAGGATATGGCTACACCTTC. It codes for CASSKGTGGRGYGYTF.

The sample holds a few counts of this clonotype. The DNA for the CDR3 is TGTGCCAGCAGCTCTGGCCCCGCTGGACTAGCTATCCACGAGCAGTACTTC. Its translation: CASSSGPAGLAIHEQYF. J is TRBJ2-7 and V is TRBV7-8; TRBD2 aligns across 8 bases. There are 17 residues in the CDR3. The trim removed 4 bases at V and 5 bases at J, leaving 16 bases unmatched. In germline, CDR1 is SGHVS, CDR2 FQNEAQ.

This clonotype was seen a handful of times. The gene calls are TRBV29-1 and TRBJ1-1; D remains ambiguous. With 4 bases removed from V and 0 bases from J, the gap between germline ends came to 6 bases. CDR3 length equals 12 residues. The V gene's germline CDR1 is SQVTM and CDR2 ANQGSEA. The CDR3 DNA is TGCAGCGTTGCAGTACTGAACACTGAAGCTTTCTTT. The encoded protein is CSVAVLNTEAFF.

The chain uses TRBV15 and TRBJ2-7, with TRBD2 matching 11 bases. V lost 5 bases, J lost 2 bases, and 2 bases stayed unmatched. The length of the CDR3 is 14 residues. Germline CDR1 LNHNV, CDR2 YYDKDF (reference sequence). The CDR3 sequence: CATSGTSGAYEQYF. The CDR3 DNA reads TGTGCCACCAGCGGGACTAGCGGAGCCTACGAGCAGTACTTC.

Concerning this clonotype itself: Here the CDR3 omits its conserved ending phenylalanine or tryptophan, so a read error is the likely source. The V gene is TRBV12-3 or TRBV12-4, the J gene TRBJ1-1; 8 nucleotides align to TRBD1. Trimming at V came to 5 bases and at J to 0 bases, leaving 8 bases not matched to a gene. The CDR3 contains 16 residues. CDR3 in amino acids: CASSRRQGSMNTEAFV. DNA of the CDR3: TGTGCCAGCAGTCGAAGACAGGGGTCCATGAACACTGAAGCTTTCGTT.

This clonotype was seen more than once but under ten times. A much larger clone lies a single base off, so this may be a read error. This chain uses TRBV7-6 with TRBJ2-3; 16 nucleotides line up with TRBD2. The CDR3 runs to 16 residues. J was trimmed by 10 bases and V by 4 bases; bases with no gene match: 8. CDR1 SGHVS and CDR2 FNYEAQ come from the germline V gene. The chain's CDR3 is CASSSQPGLAGGAQYF. CDR3 nucleotide sequence: TGTGCCAGCAGCTCCCAACCGGGACTAGCGGGAGGGGCGCAGTATTTT.

This clonotype was seen a few times. V and J are TRBV20-1 and TRBJ2-1; TRBD2 aligns across 12 bases. Germline lookup yields CDR1 DFQATT and CDR2 SNEGSKA (reference sequence). Trimming at V came to 5 bases and at J to 9 bases, leaving 5 bases not matched to a gene. The CDR3 is 13 amino acids. The DNA for the CDR3 is TGCAGTGCTCGACTAGCGGGAGTGGTTGAGCAGTTCTTC. Its translation is CSARLAGVVEQFF.

A word on this clonotype: Given a much more abundant clone one base away, this may be a read error. The chain joins TRBV20-1 to TRBJ1-2; D may be TRBD1 (6 bases). The V and J ends lost 5 bases and 6 bases respectively, with 10 bases between them. This CDR3 has 11 residues. Looked up from germline, CDR1 is DFQATT and CDR2 is SNEGSKA (reference sequence). CDR3 in amino acids: CSAGDTDGYTF. The CDR3 nucleotides read TGCAGTGCTGGGGACACGGATGGCTACACCTTC.

In its sample, this clonotype was seen many times. This chain joins TRBV24-1 and TRBJ2-7; weak D call: TRBD2 (5 bases). This CDR3 contains 14 residues. Germline assignment: CDR1 KGHDR and CDR2 SFDVKD. V was trimmed by 6 bases and J by 4 bases, leaving 15 bases between them. The CDR3 is CATSPGNKPYEQYF. In DNA, the CDR3 is TGTGCCACCAGTCCGGGGAACAAGCCTTACGAGCAGTACTTC.

The chain joins TRBV14 to TRBJ2-5; D unresolved. V shed 3 bases and J shed 4 bases, with 12 bases lying between them. Germline V gives CDR1 SGHDN, CDR2 FVKESK. CDR3 size: 14 residues. The CDR3 protein is CASSQDLPGETQYF. The CDR3 bases are TGTGCCAGCAGCCAGGACCTCCCGGGAGAGACCCAGTACTTC.

This chain connects TRBV6-5 to TRBJ2-3; TRBD2 matches at 7 bases. Per germline, CDR1 MNHEY and CDR2 SVGAGI. This CDR3 spans 13 amino acids. V was clipped by 5 bases and J by 6 bases; unmatched bases: 5. The CDR3 nucleotides are TGTGCCAGCAGTGGGAGGGCGGGGGATACGCAGTATTTT. Amino acid sequence: CASSGRAGDTQYF.

This chain links TRBV27 with TRBJ1-4; TRBD1 is a possible D gene (5 bases). CDR3 length: 15 amino acids. The germline CDR1 and CDR2 sequences are MNHEY and SMNVEV (reference sequence). V gave up 5 bases and J gave up 8 bases, with 18 bases separating them. The CDR3, as DNA: TGTGCCAGCAGTCCCTGGGACGAGGAGGGGGAAAAACTGTTTTTT. This encodes CASSPWDEEGEKLFF.

The chain links TRBV15 to TRBJ2-7; possible D gene TRBD2, 6 bases. This CDR3 has 17 amino acids. V was shortened by 0 bases and J by 7 bases, with 22 bases between the two germline ends. The V gene's germline CDR1 is LNHNV and CDR2 YYDKDF (reference sequence). The CDR3 loop reads CATSRDTSAGMGGEQYF. CDR3 sequence (DNA): TGTGCCACCAGCAGAGATACGAGTGCCGGGATGGGAGGTGAGCAGTACTTC.

This clonotype occurred many times. The chain is built from TRBV11-2 and TRBJ1-2; D is ambiguous. The CDR3 sequence is 12 residues long. Trimming took 6 bases from V and 0 from J, leaving 5 bases between them. The germline V gene encodes CDR1 SGHAT and CDR2 FQNNGV. The CDR3 region is CASSGPNYGYTF. CDR3 sequence (DNA): TGTGCCAGCAGTGGGCCTAACTATGGCTACACCTTC. Full variable domain (outside the CDR3, taken from reference TRBV11-2 and TRBJ1-2): EAGVAQSPRYKIIEKRQSVAFWCNPISGHATLYWYQQILGQGPKLLIQFQNNGVVDDSQLPKDRFSAERLKGVDSTLKIQPAKLEDSAVYLCASSGPNYGYTFGSGTRLTVV.

This sequence joins TRBV12-3 or TRBV12-4 and TRBJ1-6, with D maybe TRBD1 (5 bases). The CDR3 has 13 amino acids. Trimming removed 3 bases from V and 7 bases from J, with 7 bases in between. The CDR3 DNA is TGTGCCAGCAGTTTTGGACAAAATTCACCCCTCCACTTT. Residues: CASSFGQNSPLHF.

This clonotype was seen many times. The V gene is TRBV10-3, the J gene TRBJ1-2; D is uncertain. CDR1 and CDR2 from the germline V gene are ENHRY and SYGVKD. Trimming removed 0 bases at V and 4 bases at J, with 12 bases between. The CDR3 is 15 amino acids. CDR3 sequence reads: CAISESVGRSYGYTF. CDR3 DNA: TGTGCCATCAGTGAGTCTGTCGGAAGGTCCTATGGCTACACCTTC.

On this clonotype: This may come from a read error, since a much larger clone is one base off. V is TRBV18 and J is TRBJ2-1; D unclear. Germline V CDR1 and CDR2: KGHSH, LQKENI. The CDR3 sequence is 14 residues long. The CDR3 DNA reads as TGTGCCAGCTCACCAGGGGAAAAGGGTGCTGAGCAGTTATTC. Translated: CASSPGEKGAEQLF.

CDR3 sequence (DNA): TGTGCCAGCAGCCCCCTTAGCGGGAGCTCTTACGAGCAGTACTTC. Translated, it gives CASSPLSGSSYEQYF. The genes are TRBV7-7 and TRBJ2-7, with 9 bases that match TRBD2. This CDR3 contains 15 residues. The V gene end was trimmed by 5 bases and the J gene end by 4 bases; junction bases not matched to a gene: 9. CDR1 SSHAT and CDR2 FNYEAQ come from the germline V gene (reference sequence).

Only a few counts were recorded for this clonotype. The chain links TRBV20-1 to TRBJ2-1; 9 nucleotides align to TRBD2. This CDR3 has 14 residues. The germline V gene encodes CDR1 DFQATT and CDR2 SNEGSKA (reference sequence). J gave up 8 bases and V 3 bases, and 8 bases lay outside the gene matches. In DNA, the CDR3 is TGCAGTGCTAGCGTCGGGACTAGCAGGGATGAGCAGTTCTTC. This translates into CSASVGTSRDEQFF.